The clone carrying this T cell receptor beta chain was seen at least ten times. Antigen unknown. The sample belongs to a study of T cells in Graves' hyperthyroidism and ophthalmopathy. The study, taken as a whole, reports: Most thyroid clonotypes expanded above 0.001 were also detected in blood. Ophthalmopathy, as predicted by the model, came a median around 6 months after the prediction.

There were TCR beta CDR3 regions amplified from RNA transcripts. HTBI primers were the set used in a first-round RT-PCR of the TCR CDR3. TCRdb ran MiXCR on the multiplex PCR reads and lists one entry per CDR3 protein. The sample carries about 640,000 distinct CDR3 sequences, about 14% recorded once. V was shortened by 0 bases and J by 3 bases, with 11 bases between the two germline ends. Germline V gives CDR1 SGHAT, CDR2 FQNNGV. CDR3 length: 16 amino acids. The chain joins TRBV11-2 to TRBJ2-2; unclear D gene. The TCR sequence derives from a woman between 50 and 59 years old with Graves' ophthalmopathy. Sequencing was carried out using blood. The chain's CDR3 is CASSLEGFGDTGELFF. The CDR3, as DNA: TGTGCCAGCAGCTTAGAGGGGTTCGGAGACACCGGGGAGCTGTTTTTT.